Listed below are T cell receptor beta chains from one sample, sequenced in a study of neurological immune-mediated disorders. From the 5' RACE reads, TCRdb called clonotypes with MiXCR, one entry per CDR3 protein. In the table there are roughly 43,000 distinct CDR3 sequences, under 2% of which are singletons. The sample taken for sequencing was PBMCs. The receptors come from a woman in her 40s with multiple sclerosis. Both conserved end residues are part of each CDR3. The order of the fields is D gene, J gene, clone size, V gene, CDR3 protein, CDR3 DNA. The D gene is left open where the match is weak. Clone size appears in some rows only: once, few, many, or a class for an expanded clone.

d_gene: -
j_gene: TRBJ2-3
abundance: many
v_gene: TRBV7-3
CDR3aa: CASSWGMADTQYF
CDR3nt: TGTGCCAGCAGTTGGGGGATGGCAGATACGCAGTATTTT

d_gene: -
j_gene: TRBJ2-6
abundance: many
v_gene: TRBV29-1
CDR3aa: CSAMLGRSSGANVLTF
CDR3nt: TGCAGCGCGATGTTGGGAAGAAGCTCTGGGGCCAACGTCCTGACTTTC

d_gene: TRBD1
j_gene: TRBJ2-7
abundance: many
v_gene: TRBV4-1
CDR3aa: CASSQGTGPLRYF
CDR3nt: TGCGCCAGCAGCCAGGGGACAGGCCCACTACGGTACTTC

d_gene: TRBD2
j_gene: TRBJ2-1
abundance: many
v_gene: TRBV28
CDR3aa: CASIGTSGGDYNEQFF
CDR3nt: TGTGCCAGCATCGGGACTAGCGGGGGGGATTACAATGAGCAGTTCTTC

d_gene: -
j_gene: TRBJ1-4
abundance: many
v_gene: TRBV15
CDR3aa: CATSRGGEGTEKLFF
CDR3nt: TGTGCCACCAGCAGAGGAGGGGAGGGGACTGAAAAACTGTTTTTT

d_gene: -
j_gene: TRBJ2-7
abundance: many
v_gene: TRBV12-3/TRBV12-4
CDR3aa: CASSLAVHEQYF
CDR3nt: TGTGCCAGCAGTTTAGCGGTCCACGAGCAGTACTTC

d_gene: -
j_gene: TRBJ2-3
abundance: many
v_gene: TRBV6-5
CDR3aa: CASSPQGKGDTQYF
CDR3nt: TGTGCCAGCAGTCCTCAGGGGAAGGGAGATACGCAGTATTTT

d_gene: -
j_gene: TRBJ2-1
abundance: many
v_gene: TRBV5-1
CDR3aa: CASSFGLAGSSYNEQFF
CDR3nt: TGCGCCAGCAGCTTCGGGCTAGCTGGAAGCTCCTACAATGAGCAGTTCTTC

d_gene: TRBD2
j_gene: TRBJ2-1
abundance: many
v_gene: TRBV7-2
CDR3aa: CASSLEAGAYNEQFF
CDR3nt: TGTGCCAGCAGCTTAGAAGCGGGGGCTTACAATGAGCAGTTCTTC

d_gene: -
j_gene: TRBJ2-6
abundance: many
v_gene: TRBV10-3
CDR3aa: CAISVGGASSGANVLTF
CDR3nt: TGTGCCATCAGTGTAGGAGGGGCCAGCTCTGGGGCCAACGTCCTGACTTTC

d_gene: -
j_gene: TRBJ1-5
abundance: medium-sized
v_gene: TRBV4-1
CDR3aa: CASSPRVGNQPQHF
CDR3nt: TGCGCCAGCAGCCCCAGGGTGGGGAATCAGCCCCAGCATTTT

d_gene: -
j_gene: TRBJ1-4
abundance: many
v_gene: TRBV4-1
CDR3aa: CASSQQGGGAAPNEKLFF
CDR3nt: TGCGCCAGCAGTCAACAGGGAGGAGGGGCCGCCCCGAATGAAAAACTGTTTTTT

d_gene: TRBD1
j_gene: TRBJ1-2
abundance: many
v_gene: TRBV5-1
CDR3aa: CASTPGTGDYGYTF
CDR3nt: TGCGCCAGCACCCCCGGGACAGGGGACTATGGCTACACCTTC

d_gene: -
j_gene: TRBJ2-6
abundance: many
v_gene: TRBV29-1
CDR3aa: CSVVGVAGANVLTF
CDR3nt: TGCAGCGTTGTGGGGGTCGCTGGGGCCAACGTCCTGACTTTC

d_gene: TRBD2
j_gene: TRBJ2-1
abundance: many
v_gene: TRBV15
CDR3aa: CATSRMGAGGGYNEQFF
CDR3nt: TGTGCCACCAGCAGAATGGGAGCGGGGGGAGGGTACAATGAGCAGTTCTTC

d_gene: -
j_gene: TRBJ2-2
abundance: many
v_gene: TRBV11-3
CDR3aa: CASSLVANTGELFF
CDR3nt: TGTGCCAGCAGCTTAGTCGCGAACACCGGGGAGCTGTTTTTT

d_gene: TRBD2
j_gene: TRBJ2-5
abundance: many
v_gene: TRBV6-5
CDR3aa: CASSYSLAGGSETQYF
CDR3nt: TGTGCCAGCAGTTACTCGTTAGCGGGGGGGTCCGAGACCCAGTACTTC

d_gene: TRBD2
j_gene: TRBJ2-1
abundance: many
v_gene: TRBV5-1
CDR3aa: CASSPPRGDSYNEQFF
CDR3nt: TGCGCCAGCAGCCCTCCCCGGGGGGACTCCTACAATGAGCAGTTCTTC

d_gene: TRBD2
j_gene: TRBJ2-1
abundance: many
v_gene: TRBV6-5
CDR3aa: CATGLAGAEQFF
CDR3nt: TGTGCCACGGGACTAGCGGGGGCTGAGCAGTTCTTC

d_gene: TRBD2
j_gene: TRBJ2-2
abundance: many
v_gene: TRBV5-1
CDR3aa: CASSLLAGLSNTGELFF
CDR3nt: TGCGCCAGCAGCTTGCTAGCGGGGCTATCGAACACCGGGGAGCTGTTTTTT

d_gene: -
j_gene: TRBJ1-1
abundance: few
v_gene: TRBV5-1
CDR3aa: CASSLGNTERAFF
CDR3nt: TGCGCCAGCAGCTTGGGTAATACAGAAAGAGCTTTCTTT

d_gene: -
j_gene: TRBJ2-2
abundance: many
v_gene: TRBV20-1
CDR3aa: CSARLGAGELFF
CDR3nt: TGCAGTGCTAGATTGGGGGCCGGGGAGCTGTTTTTT

d_gene: -
j_gene: TRBJ2-7
abundance: many
v_gene: TRBV15
CDR3aa: CATSRDSSGAREQYF
CDR3nt: TGTGCCACCAGCAGAGATTCATCAGGGGCCCGCGAGCAGTACTTC

d_gene: -
j_gene: TRBJ2-2
abundance: many
v_gene: TRBV5-1
CDR3aa: CASSFEGPGELFF
CDR3nt: TGCGCCAGCAGCTTCGAGGGGCCCGGGGAGCTGTTTTTT

d_gene: TRBD1
j_gene: TRBJ1-5
abundance: many
v_gene: TRBV20-1
CDR3aa: CSAGAGGNQPQHF
CDR3nt: TGCAGTGCCGGGGCAGGGGGTAATCAGCCCCAGCATTTT

d_gene: -
j_gene: TRBJ2-2
abundance: many
v_gene: TRBV15
CDR3aa: CATSSTQGRETGELFF
CDR3nt: TGTGCCACCAGCAGTACCCAGGGAAGGGAAACCGGGGAGCTGTTTTTT

d_gene: TRBD1
j_gene: TRBJ2-7
abundance: many
v_gene: TRBV12-3/TRBV12-4
CDR3aa: CASSLGTGTVEQYF
CDR3nt: TGTGCCAGCAGTTTAGGGACAGGGACTGTCGAGCAGTACTTC

d_gene: TRBD1
j_gene: TRBJ2-2
abundance: many
v_gene: TRBV5-4
CDR3aa: CASSPDRTKVTGELFF
CDR3nt: TGTGCCAGCAGCCCGGACAGGACAAAGGTCACCGGGGAGCTGTTTTTT

d_gene: -
j_gene: TRBJ2-5
abundance: many
v_gene: TRBV5-1
CDR3aa: CASVPLGQEIETQYF
CDR3nt: TGCGCCAGCGTGCCGTTAGGGCAGGAGATAGAGACCCAGTACTTC

d_gene: -
j_gene: TRBJ2-6
abundance: many
v_gene: TRBV6-5
CDR3aa: CASSPSDGTPGANVLTF
CDR3nt: TGTGCCAGCAGTCCCTCGGACGGGACGCCTGGGGCCAACGTCCTGACTTTC

d_gene: -
j_gene: TRBJ1-1
abundance: many
v_gene: TRBV5-1
CDR3aa: CASSPGGNTEAFF
CDR3nt: TGCGCCAGCAGCCCCGGGGGGAACACTGAAGCTTTCTTT

d_gene: -
j_gene: TRBJ2-7
abundance: many
v_gene: TRBV5-6
CDR3aa: CASSFGLLGNEQYF
CDR3nt: TGTGCCAGCAGCTTCGGGTTACTGGGGAACGAGCAGTACTTC

d_gene: TRBD1
j_gene: TRBJ1-1
abundance: -
v_gene: TRBV9
CDR3aa: CASSASTGTANTEAFF
CDR3nt: TGTGCCAGCAGCGCATCTACCGGGACAGCGAACACTGAAGCTTTCTTT

d_gene: -
j_gene: TRBJ1-5
abundance: many
v_gene: TRBV19
CDR3aa: CASSIRWQPQHF
CDR3nt: TGTGCCAGTAGTATCCGGTGGCAGCCCCAGCATTTT

d_gene: -
j_gene: TRBJ1-4
abundance: many
v_gene: TRBV4-1
CDR3aa: CASSQEHGGATNEKLFF
CDR3nt: TGCGCCAGCAGCCAAGAGCACGGGGGAGCGACTAATGAAAAACTGTTTTTT

d_gene: TRBD1
j_gene: TRBJ2-3
abundance: many
v_gene: TRBV5-1
CDR3aa: CASSLQGARDTQYF
CDR3nt: TGCGCCAGCAGCTTGCAGGGGGCGAGAGATACGCAGTATTTT

d_gene: -
j_gene: TRBJ2-7
abundance: many
v_gene: TRBV20-1
CDR3aa: CSARDRTSYEQYF
CDR3nt: TGCAGTGCTAGAGATCGTACTTCGTACGAGCAGTACTTC

d_gene: TRBD1
j_gene: TRBJ1-6
abundance: many
v_gene: TRBV4-1
CDR3aa: CASSFFPVGTVNSPLHF
CDR3nt: TGCGCCAGCAGCTTCTTCCCGGTGGGGACAGTAAATTCACCCCTCCACTTT

d_gene: TRBD2
j_gene: TRBJ2-1
abundance: many
v_gene: TRBV5-1
CDR3aa: CASSLATSGGAGEQFF
CDR3nt: TGCGCCAGCAGCTTGGCGACTAGCGGGGGGGCCGGAGAGCAGTTCTTC

d_gene: TRBD1
j_gene: TRBJ1-1
abundance: many
v_gene: TRBV20-1
CDR3aa: CSALQGAGTEAFF
CDR3nt: TGCAGTGCCCTTCAGGGGGCTGGGACTGAAGCTTTCTTT

d_gene: -
j_gene: TRBJ1-4
abundance: many
v_gene: TRBV5-1
CDR3aa: CASSLSLFKRRTNEKLFF
CDR3nt: TGCGCCAGCAGCTTGTCCCTTTTTAAGCGACGGACTAATGAAAAACTGTTTTTT

d_gene: -
j_gene: TRBJ2-3
abundance: many
v_gene: TRBV5-4
CDR3aa: CASSSGNTQYF
CDR3nt: TGTGCCAGCAGCTCGGGTAATACGCAGTATTTT

d_gene: -
j_gene: TRBJ2-1
abundance: many
v_gene: TRBV5-5
CDR3aa: CASSNTRDSSYNEQFF
CDR3nt: TGTGCCAGCAGCAATACTCGGGACTCCTCCTACAATGAGCAGTTCTTC

d_gene: TRBD1
j_gene: TRBJ2-5
abundance: -
v_gene: TRBV20-1
CDR3aa: CSARDWGTGRAETQYF
CDR3nt: TGCAGTGCTAGAGATTGGGGGACAGGGAGGGCAGAGACCCAGTACTTC

d_gene: -
j_gene: TRBJ1-1
abundance: many
v_gene: TRBV5-1
CDR3aa: CASSFGMENTEAFF
CDR3nt: TGCGCCAGCAGCTTCGGGATGGAAAACACTGAAGCTTTCTTT

d_gene: TRBD1
j_gene: TRBJ1-1
abundance: many
v_gene: TRBV5-1
CDR3aa: CATQRSGTDTEAFF
CDR3nt: TGCGCCACACAGAGAAGCGGGACAGACACTGAAGCTTTCTTT

d_gene: TRBD2
j_gene: TRBJ2-5
abundance: many
v_gene: TRBV20-1
CDR3aa: CSALSTSGGAQTQYF
CDR3nt: TGCAGTGCATTATCGACTAGCGGGGGGGCACAGACCCAGTACTTC

d_gene: -
j_gene: TRBJ2-7
abundance: many
v_gene: TRBV12-3/TRBV12-4
CDR3aa: CASSFDSFYEQYF
CDR3nt: TGTGCCAGCAGTTTCGACAGTTTCTACGAGCAGTACTTC

d_gene: -
j_gene: TRBJ2-3
abundance: many
v_gene: TRBV20-1
CDR3aa: CSASHTRRSTDTQYF
CDR3nt: TGCAGTGCTAGTCATACGCGGCGGAGCACAGATACGCAGTATTTT

d_gene: TRBD2
j_gene: TRBJ2-3
abundance: -
v_gene: TRBV20-1
CDR3aa: CSASGGPTDTQYF
CDR3nt: TGCAGTGCTTCGGGGGGACCCACAGATACGCAGTATTTT

d_gene: -
j_gene: TRBJ2-3
abundance: few
v_gene: TRBV30
CDR3aa: CALTAEPTDTQYF
CDR3nt: TGTGCCCTAACCGCAGAGCCCACAGATACGCAGTATTTT

d_gene: -
j_gene: TRBJ1-2
abundance: many
v_gene: TRBV20-1
CDR3aa: CSASPGVSGYGYTF
CDR3nt: TGCAGTGCCTCTCCCGGGGTGAGCGGCTATGGCTACACCTTC

d_gene: TRBD1
j_gene: TRBJ1-1
abundance: many
v_gene: TRBV12-3/TRBV12-4
CDR3aa: CASSARWTGGDLGTEAFF
CDR3nt: TGTGCCAGCAGTGCCCGCTGGACAGGGGGCGATTTGGGCACTGAAGCTTTCTTT

d_gene: -
j_gene: TRBJ1-1
abundance: many
v_gene: TRBV6-1
CDR3aa: CASREYRDMNTEAFF
CDR3nt: TGTGCCAGCAGGGAATACAGGGACATGAACACTGAAGCTTTCTTT

d_gene: TRBD1
j_gene: TRBJ1-1
abundance: many
v_gene: TRBV3-1
CDR3aa: CASSPGQGRGNTEAFF
CDR3nt: TGTGCCAGCAGCCCCGGACAGGGTAGGGGGAACACTGAAGCTTTCTTT

d_gene: -
j_gene: TRBJ2-7
abundance: many
v_gene: TRBV24-1
CDR3aa: CATSEHDSYEQYF
CDR3nt: TGTGCCACCAGTGAGCATGACAGCTACGAGCAGTACTTC

d_gene: -
j_gene: TRBJ1-4
abundance: many
v_gene: TRBV29-1
CDR3aa: CSVMEGNGKLFF
CDR3nt: TGCAGCGTAATGGAAGGCAACGGAAAACTGTTTTTT

d_gene: -
j_gene: TRBJ2-3
abundance: many
v_gene: TRBV20-1
CDR3aa: CSVSAPGTDTQYF
CDR3nt: TGCAGTGTTTCGGCCCCCGGCACAGATACGCAGTATTTT

d_gene: TRBD1
j_gene: TRBJ2-2
abundance: many
v_gene: TRBV3-1
CDR3aa: CASSSRTGTAGELFF
CDR3nt: TGTGCCAGCAGCTCCCGGACAGGGACGGCCGGGGAGCTGTTTTTT